Listed below are T cell receptor beta chains from one sample, sequenced in a study of T cells after yellow fever vaccination. TCRdb fed the 5' RACE reads into MiXCR, producing one record per CDR3 protein. The sample has 550,000 or so distinct CDR3 sequences, roughly a fifth seen once. The sequencing used PBMCs, collected 15 days after the yellow fever booster vaccination. The origin of the receptors is a man in his thirties or forties who received the YFV17D yellow fever vaccine. Both conserved end residues are part of each CDR3. The order of the fields is CDR3 DNA, CDR3 protein, V gene, D gene, J gene, clone size. The D gene is left open where the match is weak. Clone size is stated in some rows and not others, as once, few, many or a class when expanded.

TGCAGTGCTAGAGAGGGAGGGGGCGCGGACACCATATATTTT CSAREGGGADTIYF TRBV20-1 TRBD1 TRBJ1-3 few
TGCGCCAGCAGCGCCTCCCAAGAGACCCAGTACTTC CASSASQETQYF TRBV5-1 . TRBJ2-5 few
TGTGCCAGCAGTGCCAAACAGTATTACGAGCAGTACTTC CASSAKQYYEQYF TRBV27 . TRBJ2-7 .
TGTGCCAGCAGCCAGGCTATGAGCCAGGCCCTTGAGCAGTTCTTC CASSQAMSQALEQFF TRBV3-1 . TRBJ2-1 few
TGTGCCAGCCGCCAATGGGGGAGGGAAAATGAGCAGTTCTTC CASRQWGRENEQFF TRBV5-6 TRBD2 TRBJ2-1 .
TGTGCCAGCAGCTTGGAGACCAGACTGGTTGGAGGAGATACGCAGTATTTT CASSLETRLVGGDTQYF TRBV5-6 . TRBJ2-3 few
TGCAGTGCTAGGGGACCTCACCCCTACACCTTC CSARGPHPYTF TRBV20-1 . TRBJ1-2 .
TGTGCCATCAGTGAGTCTGCAGCTTCCTACGAGCAGTACTTC CAISESAASYEQYF TRBV10-3 . TRBJ2-7 .
TGTGCCAGCAGCCCAGGTCATTCCACGGTTAATGAGCAGTTCTTC CASSPGHSTVNEQFF TRBV14 . TRBJ2-1 few
TGCAGTGCTGCCCCGGGAGAACCCTCCTACAATGAGCAGTTCTTC CSAAPGEPSYNEQFF TRBV20-1 . TRBJ2-1 once
TGCAGTGCTAATAACTTCCACTCCTACGAGCAGTACTTC CSANNFHSYEQYF TRBV20-1 . TRBJ2-7 .
TGTGCCAGCACCCAAGGAGAGGGTTCCTACAATGAGCAGTTCTTC CASTQGEGSYNEQFF TRBV12-3/TRBV12-4 . TRBJ2-1 few
TGTGCCAGCAGCACGGGGATTTATACGCAGTATTTT CASSTGIYTQYF TRBV5-6 . TRBJ2-3 .
TGTGCCAGCAGTCCTTACCGCCAGGGACAGGGGTTGGATGGCTACACCTTC CASSPYRQGQGLDGYTF TRBV2 TRBD1 TRBJ1-2 few
TGTGCCAGCAGTTACGGCGGCGGTAACTCCTACGAGCAGTACTTC CASSYGGGNSYEQYF TRBV6-5 . TRBJ2-7 .
TGTGCCAGCAGTCCCCCGGGACTAGCGGGGAACAATGAGCAGTTCTTC CASSPPGLAGNNEQFF TRBV18 TRBD2 TRBJ2-1 .
TGCGCCAGCAGCTTGGGGCTAGACAGCTATCTCACAGATACGCAGTATTTT CASSLGLDSYLTDTQYF TRBV5-1 . TRBJ2-3 few
TGTGCCAGCACGCGGGGGCTGGACACTGAAGCTTTCTTT CASTRGLDTEAFF TRBV7-9 . TRBJ1-1 few
TGTGCCAGCAGCTTAGCGGGGGCGAGATTCTACGAGCAGTACTTC CASSLAGARFYEQYF TRBV7-9 . TRBJ2-7 few
TGCGCCAGCAGCCACAATCCGGGGGGCACAGATACGCAGTATTTT CASSHNPGGTDTQYF TRBV4-3 . TRBJ2-3 .
. CASSFGPGNHNEQFF TRBV7-2 . TRBJ2-1 .
TGTGCCAGCAGCTCACAGAACCAAGAGACCCAGTACTTC CASSSQNQETQYF TRBV5-6 . TRBJ2-5 few
TGTGCCAGCGACGGGGGGGGCCAAGTCGCCCCCGATGGGCAGTATTTT CASDGGGQVAPDGQYF TRBV9 TRBD2 TRBJ2-3 .
TGTGCCAGCAGCCAGGGCGGGAGGGCTTACAATGAGCAGTTCTTC CASSQGGRAYNEQFF TRBV4-2 TRBD2 TRBJ2-1 .
TGTGCCACCAGCAGAGAGTTAAGCGGCTCCTACAATGAGCAGTTCTTC CATSRELSGSYNEQFF TRBV15 . TRBJ2-1 .
TGTGCCAGCAGCTATGTAGGATGGGAGACCCAGTACTTC CASSYVGWETQYF TRBV7-2 . TRBJ2-5 .
TGTGCCAGCGGGATGTGGGCCACCGGGGAGCTGTTTTTT CASGMWATGELFF TRBV12-3/TRBV12-4 . TRBJ2-2 .
TGCAGCGTCGGGACAGGGAACGATCAGCCCCAGCATTTT CSVGTGNDQPQHF TRBV29-1 TRBD1 TRBJ1-5 many
TGTGCCAGCAGCTTAGCGGGGCCAGCGGGAGCGGGCGAGACCCAGTACTTC CASSLAGPAGAGETQYF TRBV7-2 TRBD2 TRBJ2-5 .
TGTGCCAGCAGCAACCTCCCGACGGGACAGGGGTGGAAGCAGCAGTACTTC CASSNLPTGQGWKQQYF TRBV7-2 TRBD1 TRBJ2-7 .
TGTGCCAGCAGTCAAGACAGGGGTTCGGCCGAGCAGTACTTC CASSQDRGSAEQYF TRBV6-1 TRBD1 TRBJ2-7 .
TGCAGTGCTAGAGATTTAAGGACTAGCGGGAGGCCAGATACGCAGTATTTT CSARDLRTSGRPDTQYF TRBV20-1 TRBD2 TRBJ2-3 .
TGTGCCTGGAGTCCGAGATACAATGAGCAGTTCTTC CAWSPRYNEQFF TRBV30 . TRBJ2-1 .
TGTGCCAGCTCACTCAGCGGAGGGGGCACCGGGGAGCTGTTTTTT CASSLSGGGTGELFF TRBV18 . TRBJ2-2 few
TGTGCCAGCAGCCCCCGGCAGGGGACCTACGAGCAGTACTTC CASSPRQGTYEQYF TRBV7-2 . TRBJ2-7 many
TGCGCCAGCGGGGGGGGACTACCCTACGAGCAGTACTTC CASGGGLPYEQYF TRBV10-2 TRBD2 TRBJ2-7 .
TGCGCCAGCAGCCAAGAAGCTGGACCCTACGAGCAGTACTTC CASSQEAGPYEQYF TRBV4-3 . TRBJ2-7 few
TGCGCCAGCAGCTTATTCTCAGCGAACCAAGAGACCCAGTACTTC CASSLFSANQETQYF TRBV5-1 . TRBJ2-5 few
TGTGCCATCAGTCTATACTCTGGGGCCAACGTCCTGACTTTC CAISLYSGANVLTF TRBV10-3 . TRBJ2-6 few
TGTGCCAGCAGACTCCTAGGAGGGCTTACAGATACGCAGTATTTT CASRLLGGLTDTQYF TRBV27 . TRBJ2-3 few
TGTGCCAGCAGTTTAGTTTACGGAGGGGCTAACTATGGCTACACCTTC CASSLVYGGANYGYTF TRBV12-3/TRBV12-4 . TRBJ1-2 .
TGCAGTGCTACGAACCCCGGGAGACCCTACAATGAGCAGTTCTTC CSATNPGRPYNEQFF TRBV20-1 . TRBJ2-1 few
TGTGCCAGCAGCTTCCCGGGACAGCCTAACTATGGCTACACCTTC CASSFPGQPNYGYTF TRBV7-9 TRBD1 TRBJ1-2 .
TGCAGCGTTGAGGTAGATGAAAAACTGTTTTTT CSVEVDEKLFF TRBV29-1 . TRBJ1-4 .
TGCGCCAGCAGCCAAGATCAGTCGTATGAGCAGTTCTTC CASSQDQSYEQFF TRBV4-3 . TRBJ2-1 .
TGTGCCAGCAGAGACAAACTAGAGCAGTTCTTC CASRDKLEQFF TRBV6-2/TRBV6-3 . TRBJ2-1 .
TGTGCCAGCAGCTTACGACTAGCGGGAGACTCCGGGGAGCTGTTTTTT CASSLRLAGDSGELFF TRBV7-2 TRBD2 TRBJ2-2 .
TGCAGCGTCGCCTCTAGCGGGGGGATCTACGAGCAGTACTTC CSVASSGGIYEQYF TRBV29-1 TRBD2 TRBJ2-7 .
TGCGCCAGCAGCTTGGACAGCTCTGGAAACACCATATATTTT CASSLDSSGNTIYF TRBV5-1 . TRBJ1-3 few
TGTGCCAGCAGCCAAGACGAGGGAGGACGGAGGACAGATACGCAGTATTTT CASSQDEGGRRTDTQYF TRBV4-2 . TRBJ2-3 few